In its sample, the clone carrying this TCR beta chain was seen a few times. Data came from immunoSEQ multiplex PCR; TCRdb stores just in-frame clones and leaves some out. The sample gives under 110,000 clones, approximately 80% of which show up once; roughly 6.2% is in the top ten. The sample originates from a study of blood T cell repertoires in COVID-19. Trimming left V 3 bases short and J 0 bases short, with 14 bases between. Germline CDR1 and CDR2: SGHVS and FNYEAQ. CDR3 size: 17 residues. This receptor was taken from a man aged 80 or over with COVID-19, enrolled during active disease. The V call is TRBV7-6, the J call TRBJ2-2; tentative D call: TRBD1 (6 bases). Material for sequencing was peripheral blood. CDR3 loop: CASSFQQGHANTGELFF. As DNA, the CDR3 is TGTGCCAGCAGCTTTCAACAGGGCCACGCGAACACCGGGGAGCTGTTTTTT. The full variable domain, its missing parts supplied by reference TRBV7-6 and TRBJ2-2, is GAGVSQSPRYKVTKRGQDVALRCDPISGHVSLYWYRQALGQGPEFLTYFNYEAQQDKSGLPNDRFSAERPEGSISTLTIQRTEQRDSAMYRCASSFQQGHANTGELFFGEGSRLTVL.